This TCR beta chain comes out of a study of regulatory T cells in long-lasting Graves disease listed by TCRdb under 2021. With regard to the full study: Newly diagnosed Graves' disease patients had taken antithyroid drugs for less than 3 months. Persistent Graves' disease patients were compared with newly diagnosed Graves' disease patients by peripheral blood TCR sequencing and RNA sequencing. The study was conducted in China and was registered as a clinical trial. TCR sequencing covered 13 persistent and 20 or so newly diagnosed Graves' disease patients, around 35 samples in total.

The receptor library was made with multiplex PCR. Sequenced using an Illumina HiSeq 4000. iRepertoire HTBI primers and Arm-PCR amplification of CDR3 regions were used to construct TCR beta libraries. Before sequencing, the PCR products underwent gel purification. In the source study's methods: Gene usage analysis of CDR3 amino acid clonotypes used the 62 TRBV and around 13 TRBJ segments found across samples. COPE and FqMerger were used to merge filtered high-quality paired reads into contigs. Contigs were aligned with BLAST to IMGT TRBV, TRBD and TRBJ reference genes, and CDR3 was defined per IMGT. Any clonotype with a frequency above 0.1% was counted as a highly expanded clone. Shannon entropy was used to measure repertoire diversity, and the Gini coefficient was used to measure V-J evenness. A clonotype found in more than one individual was treated as public. The public reads were reanalyzed by TCRdb: fastp trimming at Q25, MiXCR alignment, in-frame beta chains only. Entries that share a CDR3 protein sequence are merged under the most common genes and DNA. The V and J calls and clone size come from TCRdb's table, not from the authors' own analysis. Here the sample has about 420,000 distinct CDR3 sequences; about 17% occur a single time. The biggest ten clones account for around 23% of the sample.

The CDR3 contains 14 residues, cysteine and phenylalanine counted. The kept DNA is CDR3 alone, 42 bases in frame from the first base. Trimming accounts for 7 bases at V and 9 bases at J, while the number of junction bases matched to no gene is 10. CDR1 DFQATT and CDR2 SNEGSKA were looked up in the germline V gene (reference sequence). This clonotype has more than one count but fewer than ten. It lacks a known antigen. No clone much larger than this one lies a single base away; base qualities are absent. The paper's findings and limits, for the study overall: Persistent patients shared more public clonotypes among themselves (2,741) than newly diagnosed patients did (more than 950). The authors noted that the small sample size was a limitation that may lower accuracy. TRBV28, TRBJ1-2 and TRBJ2-5 were preferentially used in persistent disease, while TRBV20-1 and TRBJ2-1 were favored in newly diagnosed disease. Because the primary lesion, thyroid tissue, could not be accessed, the study looked at peripheral blood alone. Compared with newly diagnosed patients, persistent Graves' disease patients had lower TCR Shannon entropy and fewer highly expanded clones, which suggests clonal expansion. Sequencing and analysis were restricted to the TCR beta chain.

The time point label, read with the paper, signifies: newly diagnosed GD, antithyroid drugs for less than 3 months. RNA was extracted from PBMCs in TRIzol for both TCR sequencing and RNA sequencing. The diagnosis of Graves' disease was made according to American Thyroid Association guidelines. Patients were recruited from an endocrinology department in Xi'an, China. From each patient, 8 to 10 milliliters of peripheral blood was collected into an EDTA anticoagulant tube. Ficoll Paque Plus density gradient separation was used to isolate PBMCs, and no further T cell sorting was performed. RNA quality was checked with an Agilent 2100 Bioanalyzer and agarose gel, and concentration with a NanoDrop 2000. The sample also formed part of further work on T cells in Graves' hyperthyroidism and ophthalmopathy. That second report states: Graves' hyperthyroidism was defined as stable when no progression to ophthalmopathy occurred over 18 months of follow-up. Hyperthyroidism patients were newly diagnosed, with disease duration under 2 months, and aged 18 to 65 years. Patients with uncontrolled infections, other autoimmune diseases, pregnancy or lactation were excluded. Diagnoses were established on the basis of clinical symptoms, serum thyroxine and TRAb, thyroid ultrasound, and orbital computed tomography. For the first round of RT-PCR on the TCR CDR3, the HTBI primer set was used together with the Qiagen OneStep RT-PCR kit. Most expanded thyroid clonotypes (frequency above 0.001) were also detected in blood, suggesting blood repertoires may reflect thyroid immune responses. A 13 V-J signature model separated ophthalmopathy from stable hyperthyroidism, with just over 85% sensitivity and roughly 84% specificity in cross-validation and 80%/75% in testing. In validation, progression to ophthalmopathy was predicted by the model with 55% to 71% sensitivity and roughly 72% specificity, a median of approximately 7.1 months before onset. To identify TCR V-J signatures that set the groups apart, the researchers used a discovery cohort of more than 95 patients, made up of roughly 40 with Graves' ophthalmopathy and 55 to 65 with stable Graves' hyperthyroidism. Prospective prediction of ophthalmopathy was tested in an independent validation cohort of some 19 hyperthyroidism patients and roughly 16 patients who later progressed to ophthalmopathy. The 100 or so discovery patients were randomly divided into training and test sets at a 7:3 ratio. In several Graves' hyperthyroidism patients, the study also compared T-cell repertoires from thyroid tissue with T-cell repertoires from blood. Once sampling was done, hyperthyroidism patients were given methimazole at a starting dose of 30 mg daily, whereas ophthalmopathy patients were given high-dose intravenous methylprednisolone. The libraries were constructed in a second round of multiplex PCR and then size-selected and purified. Paired-end sequencing of the libraries was performed with 100 bp reads on an Illumina HiSeq2000. SOAPnuke was used to process the raw data, throwing out any read that contained adapters or uncalled bases, had a mean Phred below 15, or lacked an exact constant-primer or identifier match. High-quality paired reads were merged using COPE v1.2.5, and each unique nucleotide sequence was defined as a clonotype. MiTCR v1.1 was used to align clonotypes to the IMGT TRBV, TRBD and TRBJ reference segments. Analysis was restricted to V-J combinations with a frequency above 0.0001, which covered roughly 99% of repertoires. A TCS score was defined as the ratio of F50 (clonal expansion) to E x V (chaos), with BLOSUM62-based TCRdist applied between CDR3 peptides within each V-J. Welch's t-statistics and random forest reduced around 510 V-J features to around 14, which were used in a naive Bayes classifier (R e1071). No statistical method was used to set the sample size in advance, and investigators knew the group allocation. TCR Vbeta CDR3 sequencing of roughly 140 peripheral blood samples (roughly 41 ophthalmopathy, around 80 hyperthyroidism and roughly 17 progressor patients) is reported in the paper.

The sequence was collected from a woman aged 18-29 years with Graves disease. Donor details come from another sample of the same person, matched by shared clones. This specimen consisted of peripheral blood mononuclear cells (PBMCs), obtained at new diagnosis, from a patient treated with antithyroid drugs. The chain employs TRBV20-1 and TRBJ2-1, and TRBD2 aligns with 12 junction nucleotides. The DNA is as follows: TGCAGTGGTACCGTAGGACTAGCGGGAAGTGAGCAGTTCTTC. This yields the protein CSGTVGLAGSEQFF.